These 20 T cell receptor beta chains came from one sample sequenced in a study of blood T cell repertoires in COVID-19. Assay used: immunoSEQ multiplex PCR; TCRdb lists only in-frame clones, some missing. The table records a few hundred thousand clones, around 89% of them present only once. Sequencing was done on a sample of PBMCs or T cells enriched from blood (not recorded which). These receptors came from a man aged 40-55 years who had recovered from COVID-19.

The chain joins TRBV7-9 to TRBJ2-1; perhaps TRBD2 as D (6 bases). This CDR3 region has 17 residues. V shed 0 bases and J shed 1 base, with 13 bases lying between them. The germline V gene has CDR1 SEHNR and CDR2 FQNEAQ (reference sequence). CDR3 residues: CASSLALEGLSYNEQFF. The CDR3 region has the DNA TGTGCCAGCAGCTTAGCGCTGGAGGGGCTTTCCTACAATGAGCAGTTCTTC.

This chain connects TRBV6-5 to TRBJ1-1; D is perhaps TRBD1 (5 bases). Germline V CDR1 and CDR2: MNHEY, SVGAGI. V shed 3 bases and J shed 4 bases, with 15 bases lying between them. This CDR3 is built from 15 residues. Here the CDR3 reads CASSYRPGGGTEAFF. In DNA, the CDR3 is TGTGCCAGCAGTTATAGGCCCGGGGGGGGCACTGAAGCTTTCTTT.

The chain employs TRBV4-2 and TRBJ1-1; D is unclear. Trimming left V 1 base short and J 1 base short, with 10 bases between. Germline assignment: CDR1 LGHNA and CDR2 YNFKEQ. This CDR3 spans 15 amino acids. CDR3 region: CASSQVTRQNTEAFF. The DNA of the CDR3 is TGTGCCAGCAGCCAAGTAACCAGGCAGAACACTGAAGCTTTCTTT.

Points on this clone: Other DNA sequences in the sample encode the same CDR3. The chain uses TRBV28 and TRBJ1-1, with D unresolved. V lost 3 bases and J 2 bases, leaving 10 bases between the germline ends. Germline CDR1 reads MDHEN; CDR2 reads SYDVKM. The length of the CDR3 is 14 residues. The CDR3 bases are TGTGCCAGCAGTTTGTTAGCGGAAAACACTGAAGCTTTCTTT. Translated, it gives CASSLLAENTEAFF.

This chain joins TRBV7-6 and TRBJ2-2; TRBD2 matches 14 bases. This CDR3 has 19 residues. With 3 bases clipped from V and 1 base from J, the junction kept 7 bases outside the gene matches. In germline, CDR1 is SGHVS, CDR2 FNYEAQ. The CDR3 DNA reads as TGTGCCAGCAGCTTGTCGGTGACTAGCGGGGGGGTGAACACCGGGGAGCTGTTTTTT. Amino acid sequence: CASSLSVTSGGVNTGELFF.

In nucleotides, the CDR3 is TGTGCCAGCAGCTTGGACCCTGGACAGGGCCTGTACTTC. It is translated as CASSLDPGQGLYF. The chain has TRBV5-4 and TRBJ2-7; TRBD1 aligns across 8 bases. Germline V lookup: CDR1 SGHNT, CDR2 YYREEE (reference sequence). The junction had 8 bases not matched to a gene; V was cut back by 0 bases and J by 12 bases. The CDR3 has 13 amino acids.

The CDR3 protein is CASSQDVSGTANTIYF. CDR3 coding DNA: TGTGCCAGCAGCCAAGATGTCTCTGGAACAGCAAACACCATATATTTT. The chain has TRBV3-1 (or the pseudogene TRBV3-2) and TRBJ1-3; D gene ambiguous. Germline V gives CDR1 LGHDT, CDR2 YNNKEL (reference sequence). Trimming took off 0 bases at V and 6 bases at J, with 15 bases between the two ends. The CDR3 length is 16 residues.

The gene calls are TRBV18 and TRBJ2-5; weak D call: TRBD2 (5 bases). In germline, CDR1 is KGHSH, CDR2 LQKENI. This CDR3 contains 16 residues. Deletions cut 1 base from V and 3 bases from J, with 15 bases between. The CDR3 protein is CASSPLPSGVKETQYF. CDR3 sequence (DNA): TGTGCCAGCTCACCACTCCCATCCGGGGTCAAAGAGACCCAGTACTTC.

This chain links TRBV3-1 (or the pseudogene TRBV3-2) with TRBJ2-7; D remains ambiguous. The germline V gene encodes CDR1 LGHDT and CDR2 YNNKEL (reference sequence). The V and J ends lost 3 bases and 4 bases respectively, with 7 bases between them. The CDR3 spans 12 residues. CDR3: CASSHQAYEQYF. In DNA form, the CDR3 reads TGTGCCAGCAGCCACCAGGCGTACGAGCAGTACTTC.

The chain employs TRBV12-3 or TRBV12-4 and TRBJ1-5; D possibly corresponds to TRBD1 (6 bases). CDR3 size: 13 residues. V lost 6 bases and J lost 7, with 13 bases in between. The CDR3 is CASSGQSYQPQHF. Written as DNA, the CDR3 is TGTGCCAGCAGCGGACAGTCGTACCAGCCCCAGCATTTT.

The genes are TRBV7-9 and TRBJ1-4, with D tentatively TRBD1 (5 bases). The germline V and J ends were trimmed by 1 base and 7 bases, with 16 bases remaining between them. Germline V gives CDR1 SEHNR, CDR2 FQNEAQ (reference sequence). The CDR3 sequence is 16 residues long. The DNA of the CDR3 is TGTGCCAGCAGCTTAGGAGAATCAAGGGGAGGTGAAAAACTGTTTTTT. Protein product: CASSLGESRGGEKLFF.

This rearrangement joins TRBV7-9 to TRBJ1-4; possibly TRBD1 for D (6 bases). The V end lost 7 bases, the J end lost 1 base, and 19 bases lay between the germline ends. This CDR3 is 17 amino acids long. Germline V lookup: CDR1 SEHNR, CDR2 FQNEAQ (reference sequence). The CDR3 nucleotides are TGTGCCAGCACCGTTAGGTCATTGGGACAAACTAATGAAAAACTGTTTTTT. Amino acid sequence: CASTVRSLGQTNEKLFF.

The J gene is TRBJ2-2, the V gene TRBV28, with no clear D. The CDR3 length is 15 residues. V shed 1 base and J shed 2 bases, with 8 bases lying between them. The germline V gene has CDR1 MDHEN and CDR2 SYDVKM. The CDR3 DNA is TGTGCCAGCAGTTTATCAGTTACAAACACCGGGGAGCTGTTTTTT. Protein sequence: CASSLSVTNTGELFF. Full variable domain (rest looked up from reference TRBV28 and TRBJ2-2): DVKVTQSSRYLVKRTGEKVFLECVQDMDHENMFWYRQDPGLGLRLIYFSYDVKMKEKGDIPEGYSVSREKKERFSLILESASTNQTSMYLCASSLSVTNTGELFFGEGSRLTVL.

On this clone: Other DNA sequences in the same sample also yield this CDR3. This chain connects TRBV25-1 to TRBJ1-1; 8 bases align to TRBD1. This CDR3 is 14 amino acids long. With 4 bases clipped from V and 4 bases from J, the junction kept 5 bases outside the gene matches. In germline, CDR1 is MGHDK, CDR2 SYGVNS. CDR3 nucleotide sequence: TGTGCCAGCAGTGGGACAGGGCGAGGCACTGAAGCTTTCTTT. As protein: CASSGTGRGTEAFF.

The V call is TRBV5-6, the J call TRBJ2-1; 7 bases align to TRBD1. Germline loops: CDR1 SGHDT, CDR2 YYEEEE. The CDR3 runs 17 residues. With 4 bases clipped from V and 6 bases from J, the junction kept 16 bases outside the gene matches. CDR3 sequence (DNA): TGTGCCAGCAGCCCGCTACCGACAGGGTTTGGGGGCAATGAGCAGTTCTTC. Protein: CASSPLPTGFGGNEQFF.

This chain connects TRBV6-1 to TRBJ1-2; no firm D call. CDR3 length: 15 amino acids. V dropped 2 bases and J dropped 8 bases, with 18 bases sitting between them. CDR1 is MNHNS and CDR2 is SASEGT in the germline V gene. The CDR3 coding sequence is TGTGCCAGCAGTGAAAGCCCTACAGAATTTGGAGGCTACACCTTC. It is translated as CASSESPTEFGGYTF.

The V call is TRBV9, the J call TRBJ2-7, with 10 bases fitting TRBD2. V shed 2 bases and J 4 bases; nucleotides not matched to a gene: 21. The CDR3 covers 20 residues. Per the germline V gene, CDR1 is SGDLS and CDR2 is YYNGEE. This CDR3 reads CASSVGPGFLAGATAYEQYF. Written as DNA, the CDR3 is TGTGCCAGCAGCGTGGGACCCGGGTTTCTAGCGGGGGCGACCGCTTACGAGCAGTACTTC.

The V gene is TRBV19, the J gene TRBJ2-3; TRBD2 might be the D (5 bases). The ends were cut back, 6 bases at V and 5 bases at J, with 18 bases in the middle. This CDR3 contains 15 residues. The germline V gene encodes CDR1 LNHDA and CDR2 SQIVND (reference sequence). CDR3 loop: CASREPGLGIDTQYF. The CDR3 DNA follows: TGTGCCAGTAGAGAGCCGGGATTGGGCATAGATACGCAGTATTTT. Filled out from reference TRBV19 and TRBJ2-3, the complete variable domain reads DGGITQSPKYLFRKEGQNVTLSCEQNLNHDAMYWYRQDPGQGLRLIYYSQIVNDFQKGDIAEGYSVSREKKESFPLTVTSAQKNPTAFYLCASREPGLGIDTQYFGPGTRLTVL.

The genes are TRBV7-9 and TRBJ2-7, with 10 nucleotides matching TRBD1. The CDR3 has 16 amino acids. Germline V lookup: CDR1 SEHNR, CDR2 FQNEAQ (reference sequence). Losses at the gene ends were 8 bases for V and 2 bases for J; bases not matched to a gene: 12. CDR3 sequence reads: CASRPPGTGEAYEQYF. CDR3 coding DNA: TGTGCCAGCCGCCCCCCTGGGACAGGGGAGGCCTACGAGCAGTACTTC.

CDR3: CASSITQRGYDEQFF. The CDR3 DNA follows: TGTGCCAGCAGCATTACCCAGCGGGGTTACGATGAGCAGTTCTTC. This chain joins TRBV7-9 and TRBJ2-1, with 7 positions matching TRBD2. Germline CDR1 reads SEHNR; CDR2 reads FQNEAQ (reference sequence). Trimming cost V 5 bases and J 8 bases; bases outside gene matches: 12. The CDR3 has 15 residues.